These 3 T cell receptor beta chains were all obtained from the same sample, sequenced in a study of control samples from healthy donors and cancer patients (dated by TCRdb to 2020 to 2021). Library method: the immunoSEQ multiplex PCR assay. TCRdb took this table from immuneACCESS and kept in-frame rearrangements with V and J called. Such tables lack part of the clones; where checked against another copy, unresolved V genes explain under half of the gap, and the rest is unexplained. The sample contains roughly 70,000 clones, about 94% of them found a single time. Together, the top ten hold 2.8% of the sample. Sequenced input: blood. The receptors were sampled from a woman aged 25-40 years in good health.

The chain couples TRBV9 to TRBJ1-1; D unresolved. V lost 0 bases, J lost 5 bases, and 8 bases lay in between. The CDR3 contains 13 residues. Germline V gives CDR1 SGDLS, CDR2 YYNGEE. For the CDR3, the DNA is TGTGCCAGCAGCGTAGGGGAGTGGACTGAAGCTTTCTTT. Its translation is CASSVGEWTEAFF.

The rearrangement joins TRBV7-9 to TRBJ2-7; TRBD1 is a possible D gene (5 bases). Germline V CDR1 and CDR2: SEHNR, FQNEAQ (reference sequence). The length of the CDR3 is 14 residues. V shed 3 bases and J shed 0 bases, with 9 bases lying between them. Here the CDR3 reads CASSLSGSSYEQYV. The CDR3 DNA reads as TGTGCCAGCAGCTTGTCAGGGTCCTCCTACGAGCAGTACGTC.

The chain is built from TRBV6-5 and TRBJ2-7; perhaps D is TRBD1 or TRBD2 (5 bases each). Per germline, CDR1 MNHEY and CDR2 SVGAGI. The CDR3 spans 14 residues. V was pared by 2 bases and J by 4 bases, with 12 bases between. The CDR3 DNA reads as TGTGCCAGCAGTTACCGGGGCGGAGGTTACGAGCAGTACGTC. Amino acid sequence: CASSYRGGGYEQYV.